This T cell receptor beta chain was obtained from a study of T-cell memory formation after mild COVID-19. In the study overall: For the most part, TCR clusters were specific to one donor.

General study points: Mainly CM and EM harbored the contracting CD4+ clones; mainly EMRA harbored the CD8+ ones.

On this clonotype: Its antigen is currently unknown.

Barcoded TCR alpha and TCR beta cDNA libraries with UMIs came from 5'RACE using constant-segment primers. TCRdb reprocessed the 5' RACE reads via MiXCR and lists one record per CDR3 protein. The sample shows 190,000 or so distinct CDR3 sequences, roughly a tenth of them seen only once. Germline V gene lookup returns CDR1 SGHRS and CDR2 YFSETQ. V lost 3 bases to trimming and J lost 1 base; unmatched junction nucleotides: 6. This CDR3 is built from 16 residues. Input material: PBMCs or a T cell subset sorted from them (not recorded which). The source is a man aged 18-30 years who had mild COVID-19 (a few samples of this study predate the infection). Cell type and time point are not known. This chain uses TRBV5-1 with TRBJ2-5; 10 nucleotides match TRBD2. The CDR3 DNA sequence: TGCGCCAGCAGCTCCAATAGCGGGGGGCCCCAAGAGACCCAGTACTTC. Its protein product is CASSSNSGGPQETQYF. The full variable domain, rest sourced from reference TRBV5-1 and TRBJ2-5, is KAGVTQTPRYLIKTRGQQVTLSCSPISGHRSVSWYQQTPGQGLQFLFEYFSETQRNKGNFPGRFSGRQFSNSRSEMNVSTLELGDSALYLCASSSNSGGPQETQYFGPGTRLLVL.